This T cell receptor beta chain comes out of a study of blood T cell repertoires in COVID-19. The wider study: COVID-19 samples collected from the United States, Italy and Spain covered acute and convalescent phases.

CDR3 size: 13 residues. The germline V gene encodes CDR1 LGHDT and CDR2 YNNKEL (reference sequence). Losses at the gene ends were 4 bases for V and 13 bases for J; bases not matched to a gene: 6. This clone was observed once. Original data processing: Amplification with reference gene primers provided the estimates of nucleated cell counts. Assay: immunoSEQ multiplex PCR; the TCRdb copy retains only in-frame clones and omits some. V and J calls and clone size are as listed in that table; D and trimming were resolved from the DNA. The sample has some 670,000 clones, more than 80% seen once. Sequencing was done on a sample of peripheral blood. This rearrangement joins TRBV3-1 (or the pseudogene TRBV3-2) to TRBJ1-6, with 8 bases matching TRBD1. This clonotype was obtained from a woman aged 18-29 years with acute or convalescent COVID-19. CDR3 DNA sequence: TGTGCCAGCAGCCGTCGACAGGGGTCGCCCCTCCACTTT. Translating gives CASSRRQGSPLHF.